This T cell receptor (beta chain) was sequenced in a study of T cell responses to AZD1222 COVID-19 vaccine. V shed 5 bases and J shed 10 bases, with 15 bases lying between them. The CDR3 is 14 residues long. Germline CDR1 MNHEY, CDR2 SVGAGI. Worth noting for this clone: No antigen is known for it.

Second-dose groups at about 4 or about 12 weeks were pooled. General study findings and limits: Among vaccine-associated CD4 TCRs, coverage spanned spike, with dominance at 160-218 and 743-854. Baseline seropositives among AZD1222 recipients totaled only five or six. Clonal diversity may have been underestimated in mostly white British donors.

Using immunoSEQ multiplex PCR, the repertoire was profiled, and TCRdb retains in-frame clones only, with some absent. The repertoire has fewer than 140,000 clones, less than 95% of them found once; the top ten carry 8%. The receptor's source is an adult who received the AZD1222 COVID-19 vaccine. The gene calls are TRBV6-5 and TRBJ1-6; possibly TRBD1 for D (5 bases). The specimen comprised peripheral blood, sampled 28 days after the second AZD1222 dose. The chain's CDR3 is CASSQEGWGSPLHF. In nucleotides, the CDR3 is TGTGCCAGCAGTCAGGAGGGGTGGGGATCACCCCTCCACTTT.